What follows describes a single T cell receptor beta chain. Its antigen remains unknown. The sample is drawn from a study of CD8+ T cells in alopecia areata. Background on the study: At a dose of 5 to 10 mg twice daily, oral tofacitinib was given to treated patients.

Stated treatment: oral pan-JAK inhibitor, 5-10 mg twice daily. V was cut by 2 bases and J by 2 bases, with 9 bases left in between. Germline V gene data show CDR1 as GTSNPN and CDR2 as SVGIG (reference sequence). The CDR3 runs 13 residues. TCR sequencing used cDNA made by reverse transcription of extracted RNA. Measured with immunoSEQ multiplex PCR; TCRdb has only the in-frame clones, and not every one. Of 150,000 to 200,000 clones listed, about 54% were seen once; the top ten hold 15% to 20%. Study-wide points: Scalp samples also contribute reads from the resident alphabeta T cells found in normal skin.

The chain links TRBV30 to TRBJ1-1; D is undetermined. The source of this sequence is a human donor with alopecia areata. Specimen: CD4+ T cells sorted from blood, collected between weeks 55 and 65, from a patient treated with tofacitinib. The CDR3 region has the DNA TGTGCCTGGAGTCCACAAGTTAACACTGAAGCTTTCTTT. Its protein is CAWSPQVNTEAFF.